This T cell receptor beta chain derives from a study of cytomegalovirus exposure and HLA in healthy donors. Study-level information: For the roughly 400 genotyped donors, roughly 81% fell within the Caucasian-associated ancestry cluster.

Deletions cut 5 bases from V and 7 bases from J, with 12 bases between. Per the germline V gene, CDR1 is SGHVS and CDR2 is FQNEAQ. The CDR3 runs 14 residues. The sample holds one count of this clone. PCR primers comprised 60 Vbeta and 13 Jbeta primers. This table comes from immunoSEQ multiplex PCR, and its TCRdb copy is limited to in-frame clones, with some not included. The top ten clones hold roughly 3.1% of a sample with 65,000 or so clones, more than 75% of them seen once. Donors counted as nominally healthy when sampled, yet unrecorded immune exposures were likely. The sequence was collected from a girl between 10 and 17 years old in good health and CMV-seropositive. This rearrangement joins TRBV7-8 to TRBJ1-6; D might be TRBD1 (5 bases). Sequenced material: PBMCs. CDR3 coding DNA: TGTGCCAGCAGCCGACGGGACTCGAATTCACCCCTCCACTTT. It yields the protein CASSRRDSNSPLHF.